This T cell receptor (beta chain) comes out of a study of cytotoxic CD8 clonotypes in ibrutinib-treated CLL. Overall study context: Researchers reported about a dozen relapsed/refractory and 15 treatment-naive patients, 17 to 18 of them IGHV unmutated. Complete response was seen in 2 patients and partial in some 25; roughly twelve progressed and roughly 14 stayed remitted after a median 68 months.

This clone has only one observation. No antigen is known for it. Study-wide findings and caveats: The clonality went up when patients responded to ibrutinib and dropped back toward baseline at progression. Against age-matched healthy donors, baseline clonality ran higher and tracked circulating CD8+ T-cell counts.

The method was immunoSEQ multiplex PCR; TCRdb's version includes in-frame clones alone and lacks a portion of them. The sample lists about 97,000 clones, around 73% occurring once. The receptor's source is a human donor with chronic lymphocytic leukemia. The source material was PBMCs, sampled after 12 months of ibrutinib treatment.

The CDR3 is CASSLLGTNNSPLHF. In nucleotides, the CDR3 is TGTGCCAGCAGCTTATTGGGGACCAATAATTCACCCCTCCACTTT. This chain uses TRBV7-8 with TRBJ1-6; tentatively, D is TRBD1 (5 bases). Germline V gene sequence: CDR1 SGHVS, CDR2 FQNEAQ. Deletions cut 2 bases from V and 5 bases from J, with 10 bases between. There are 15 residues in the CDR3.